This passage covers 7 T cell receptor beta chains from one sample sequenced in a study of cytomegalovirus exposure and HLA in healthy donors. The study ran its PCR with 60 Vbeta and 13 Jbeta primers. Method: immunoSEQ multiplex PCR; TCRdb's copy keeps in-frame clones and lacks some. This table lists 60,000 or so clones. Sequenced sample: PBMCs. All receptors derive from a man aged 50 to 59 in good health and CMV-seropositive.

The CDR3: CASSPGGGGLGEQYF. CDR3 in DNA: TGTGCCAGCAGCCCCGGAGGGGGAGGGCTGGGGGAGCAGTACTTC. This chain connects TRBV7-9 to TRBJ2-7; D possibly corresponds to TRBD2 (7 bases). CDR1 SEHNR and CDR2 FQNEAQ come from the germline V gene (reference sequence). CDR3 size: 15 residues. Trimming pared 5 bases from V and 7 bases from J, leaving 21 bases between.

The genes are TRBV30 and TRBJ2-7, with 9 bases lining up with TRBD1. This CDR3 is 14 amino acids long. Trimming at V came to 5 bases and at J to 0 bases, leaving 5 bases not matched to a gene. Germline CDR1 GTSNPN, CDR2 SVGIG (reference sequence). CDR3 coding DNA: TGTGCCTGGCTGGACAGGGGAGGCTCCTACGAGCAGTACTTC. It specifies CAWLDRGGSYEQYF. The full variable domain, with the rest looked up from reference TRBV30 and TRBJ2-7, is SQTIHQWPATLVQPVGSPLSLECTVEGTSNPNLYWYRQAAGRGLQLLFYSVGIGQISSEVPQNLSASRPQDRQFILSSKKLLLSDSGFYLCAWLDRGGSYEQYFGPGTRLTVT.

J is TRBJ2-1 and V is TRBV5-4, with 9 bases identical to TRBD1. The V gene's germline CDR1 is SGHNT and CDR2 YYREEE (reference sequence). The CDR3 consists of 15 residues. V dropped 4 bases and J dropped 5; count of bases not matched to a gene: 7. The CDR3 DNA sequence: TGTGCCAGCAGCCCTGCCGGGACAGGGAACAATGAGCAGTTCTTC. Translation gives CASSPAGTGNNEQFF.

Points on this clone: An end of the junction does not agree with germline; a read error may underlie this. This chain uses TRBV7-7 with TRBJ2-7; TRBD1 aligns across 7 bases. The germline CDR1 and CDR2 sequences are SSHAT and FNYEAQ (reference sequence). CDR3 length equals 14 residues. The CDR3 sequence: CASSPDRDSYEQYF. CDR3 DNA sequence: TGTGCTAGCAGTCCCGACAGGGACTCCTACGAGCAGTACTTC.

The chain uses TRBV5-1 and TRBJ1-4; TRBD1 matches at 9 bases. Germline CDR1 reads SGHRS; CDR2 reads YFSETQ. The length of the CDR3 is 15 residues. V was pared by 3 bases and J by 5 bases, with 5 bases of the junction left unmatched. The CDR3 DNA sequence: TGCGCCAGCAGCTCCGGGACAGGGAGGAATGAAAAACTGTTTTTT. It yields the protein CASSSGTGRNEKLFF.

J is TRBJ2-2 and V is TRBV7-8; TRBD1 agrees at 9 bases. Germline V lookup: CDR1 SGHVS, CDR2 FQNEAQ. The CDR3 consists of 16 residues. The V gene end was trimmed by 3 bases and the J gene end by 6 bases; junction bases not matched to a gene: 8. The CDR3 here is CASSFGDREDAGELFF. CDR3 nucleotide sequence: TGTGCCAGCAGCTTCGGGGACAGGGAGGACGCCGGGGAGCTGTTTTTT.

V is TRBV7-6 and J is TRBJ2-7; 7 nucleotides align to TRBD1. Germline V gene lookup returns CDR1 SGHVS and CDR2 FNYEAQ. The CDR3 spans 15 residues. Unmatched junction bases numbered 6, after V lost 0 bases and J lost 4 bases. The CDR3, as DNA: TGTGCCAGCAGCTTAGCGACAGGGAGAGTTTACGAGCAGTACTTC. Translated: CASSLATGRVYEQYF.